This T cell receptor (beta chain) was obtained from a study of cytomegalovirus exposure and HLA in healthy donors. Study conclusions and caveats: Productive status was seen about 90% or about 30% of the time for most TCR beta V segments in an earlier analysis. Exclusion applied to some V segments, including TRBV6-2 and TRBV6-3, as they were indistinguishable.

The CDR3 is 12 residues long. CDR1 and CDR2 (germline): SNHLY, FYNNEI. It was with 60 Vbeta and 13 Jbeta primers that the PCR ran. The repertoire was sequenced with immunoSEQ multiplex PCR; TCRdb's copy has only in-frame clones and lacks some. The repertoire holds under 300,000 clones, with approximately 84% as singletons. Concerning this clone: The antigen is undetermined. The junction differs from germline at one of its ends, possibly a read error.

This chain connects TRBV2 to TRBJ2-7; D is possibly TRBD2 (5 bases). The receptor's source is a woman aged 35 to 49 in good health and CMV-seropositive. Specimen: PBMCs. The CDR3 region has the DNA TGTGCCACGAAGAGGGATTCCTCCGAGCAGTACTTC. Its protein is CATKRDSSEQYF.